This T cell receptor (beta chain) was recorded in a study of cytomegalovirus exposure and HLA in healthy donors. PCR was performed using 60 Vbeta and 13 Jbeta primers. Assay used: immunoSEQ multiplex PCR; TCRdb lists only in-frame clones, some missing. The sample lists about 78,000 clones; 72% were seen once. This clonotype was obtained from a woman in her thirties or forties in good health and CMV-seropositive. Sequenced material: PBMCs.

The CDR3 spells CASSYIGLAGFNEQFF. The CDR3 region has the DNA TGTGCCAGCAGTTACATCGGACTAGCGGGCTTCAATGAGCAGTTCTTC. This chain joins TRBV6-5 and TRBJ2-1; 11 nucleotides match TRBD2. With V trimmed by 2 bases and J by 6 bases, 6 bases remained unmatched. Germline assignment: CDR1 MNHEY and CDR2 SVGAGI. The CDR3 sequence is 16 residues long.